The 6 T cell receptor beta chains reported below all come from one sample, sequenced in a study of OX40 agonist ivuxolimab in advanced cancers. Clones were sequenced by immunoSEQ multiplex PCR, and TCRdb holds only the in-frame ones, with some missing. Of about 86,000 clones in the sample, roughly nine tenths were seen once. The sequencing used CD4+ or CD8+ T cells sorted from blood, collected in a trial of the OX40 agonist ivuxolimab. The receptors stem from an adult with an advanced solid tumor such as melanoma, head and neck, liver or kidney cancer.

This chain joins TRBV11-1 and TRBJ2-1; 7 positions agree with TRBD2. The CDR3 has 15 residues. V was pared by 6 bases and J by 5 bases, with 10 bases of the junction left unmatched. Germline V CDR1 and CDR2: SGHAT, FQDESV (reference sequence). This chain's CDR3 is CASSGREMFHNEQFF. In DNA, the CDR3 is TGTGCCAGCAGTGGGCGGGAGATGTTCCACAATGAGCAGTTCTTC. Filled out from reference TRBV11-1 and TRBJ2-1, the complete variable domain reads EAEVAQSPRYKITEKSQAVAFWCDPISGHATLYWYRQILGQGPELLVQFQDESVVDDSQLPKDRFSAERLKGVDSTLKIQPAELGDSAMYLCASSGREMFHNEQFFGPGTRLTVL.

V and J are TRBV4-2 and TRBJ2-5, with 10 bases aligning to TRBD2. Trimming cost V 0 bases and J 4 bases; bases outside gene matches: 14. The CDR3 is 19 amino acids. Germline lookup yields CDR1 LGHNA and CDR2 YNFKEQ. The CDR3 region is CASSQERKETSGKGETQYF. CDR3 DNA sequence: TGTGCCAGCAGCCAAGAAAGGAAGGAAACTAGCGGGAAAGGAGAGACCCAGTACTTC.

The chain couples TRBV28 to TRBJ2-5; 10 bases align to TRBD2. There are 18 residues in the CDR3. Germline V gives CDR1 MDHEN, CDR2 SYDVKM. Unmatched junction bases numbered 14, after V lost 2 bases and J lost 5 bases. DNA of the CDR3: TGTGCCAGCAGTTTAACCCAAGCGGGAGGGCCTCTCGGGGAGACCCAGTACTTC. The encoded protein is CASSLTQAGGPLGETQYF.

The chain links TRBV6-1 to TRBJ2-3; D call uncertain. Germline CDR1 reads MNHNS; CDR2 reads SASEGT. With 1 base removed from V and 2 bases from J, the gap between germline ends came to 7 bases. This CDR3 has 14 residues. The CDR3 sequence is CASSEGPHTDTQYF. The CDR3 DNA sequence: TGTGCCAGCAGTGAAGGCCCTCACACAGATACGCAGTATTTT.

This rearrangement joins TRBV6-1 to TRBJ1-3; D uncertain. Trimming cost V 4 bases and J 0 bases, with 10 bases left between them. Germline-derived CDR1 and CDR2 are MNHNS and SASEGT. CDR3 length: 15 amino acids. CDR3 nucleotides: TGTGCCAGCAGTGTTAACGATCACTCTGGAAACACCATATATTTT. It is translated as CASSVNDHSGNTIYF.

This chain joins TRBV27 and TRBJ1-1; D gene uncertain. Per germline, CDR1 MNHEY and CDR2 SMNVEV (reference sequence). The V gene lost 2 bases and the J gene lost 4 bases, with 11 bases spanning the gap. This CDR3 region has 14 residues. Here the CDR3 reads CASSLTLSRTEAFF. The DNA for the CDR3 is TGTGCCAGCAGTTTAACTCTTAGCCGCACTGAAGCTTTCTTT.